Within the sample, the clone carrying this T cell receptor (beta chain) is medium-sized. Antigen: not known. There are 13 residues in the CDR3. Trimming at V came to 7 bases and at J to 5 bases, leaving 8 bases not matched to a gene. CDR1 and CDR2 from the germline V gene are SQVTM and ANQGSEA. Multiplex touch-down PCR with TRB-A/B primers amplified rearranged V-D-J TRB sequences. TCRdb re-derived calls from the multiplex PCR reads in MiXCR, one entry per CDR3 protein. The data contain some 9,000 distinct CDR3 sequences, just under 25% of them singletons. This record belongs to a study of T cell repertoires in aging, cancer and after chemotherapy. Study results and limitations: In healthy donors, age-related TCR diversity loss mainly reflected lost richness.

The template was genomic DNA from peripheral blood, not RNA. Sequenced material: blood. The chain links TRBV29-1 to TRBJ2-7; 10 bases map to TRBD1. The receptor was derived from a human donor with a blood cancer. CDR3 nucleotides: TGCAGCGGGCGGGACAGGGGCCATCACGAGCAGTACTTC. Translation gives CSGRDRGHHEQYF.